These 19 T cell receptor beta chains were sequenced from one sample in a study of T cells in Graves' hyperthyroidism and ophthalmopathy. Amplified TCR beta CDR3 regions derived from RNA transcripts. The HTBI set primed first-round TCR CDR3 RT-PCR. TCRdb re-called the multiplex PCR reads through MiXCR, storing one row per CDR3 protein. The data hold approximately 430,000 distinct CDR3 sequences, with roughly 15% observed a single time. Sequencing was performed on blood. These receptors all come from a man in his late teens or twenties with Graves' ophthalmopathy.

This clonotype was observed many times. The DNA for the CDR3 is TGTGCCAGCACTTGGAGAGATACGCAGTATTTT. Translation gives CASTWRDTQYF. J is TRBJ2-3 and V is TRBV2; D call uncertain. CDR3 length: 11 amino acids. The V end was cut by 7 bases, the J end by 5 bases, with 7 bases between. CDR1 and CDR2 from the germline V gene are SNHLY and FYNNEI.

This clonotype was recorded at least ten times. The chain uses TRBV3-1 and TRBJ1-5; a possible D gene is TRBD1 (5 bases). The germline V gene encodes CDR1 LGHDT and CDR2 YNNKEL (reference sequence). Trimming stripped 6 bases from V and 6 bases from J, with 21 bases between. The CDR3 totals 16 residues. The CDR3 coding sequence is TGTGCCAGCAGTCGCGGCAGCGGGGCGAATGGTCAGCCCCAGCATTTT. Translating it yields CASSRGSGANGQPQHF.

This clonotype was seen only a few times. This chain links TRBV4-1 with TRBJ1-1, with TRBD1 matching over 9 bases. Germline V lookup: CDR1 MGHRA, CDR2 YSYEKL. This CDR3 spans 17 amino acids. Trimming removed 0 bases from V and 5 bases from J; junction bases left unmatched: 10. The CDR3 spells CASSQDSGQGRKTEAFF. CDR3 DNA sequence: TGCGCCAGCAGCCAAGATTCGGGACAGGGCAGGAAAACTGAAGCTTTCTTT.

This clonotype was counted only a few times. The V gene is TRBV5-5, the J gene TRBJ2-7; no firm D call. Trimming took 2 bases from V and 2 from J, leaving 11 bases between them. This CDR3 comprises 14 residues. Per germline, CDR1 SGHKS and CDR2 YYEKEE (reference sequence). The CDR3 here is CASSLGYDTYEQYF. CDR3 sequence (DNA): TGTGCCAGCAGCTTAGGATATGATACCTACGAGCAGTACTTC.

The rearrangement uses TRBV7-9 and TRBJ2-5; D is unclear. The CDR3 is made up of 14 amino acids. Germline V gives CDR1 SEHNR, CDR2 FQNEAQ (reference sequence). Trimming cost V 2 bases and J 6 bases, with 13 bases left between them. DNA for the CDR3: TGTGCCAGCAGCTTATCCAGGTTAGGGAAGACCCAGTACTTC. Translating gives CASSLSRLGKTQYF.

This chain uses TRBV14 with TRBJ1-2; TRBD1 aligns across 7 bases. The germline CDR1 and CDR2 sequences are SGHDN and FVKESK. CDR3 length: 15 residues. The J segment lost 4 bases and the V segment lost 0 bases, leaving 5 bases of the junction unmatched. Here the CDR3 reads CASSQDLGTVYGYTF. The CDR3 DNA reads as TGTGCCAGCAGCCAAGATCTCGGGACAGTCTATGGCTACACCTTC. The full variable domain, with the rest looked up from reference TRBV14 and TRBJ1-2, is EAGVTQFPSHSVIEKGQTVTLRCDPISGHDNLYWYRRVMGKEIKFLLHFVKESKQDESGMPNNRFLAERTGGTYSTLKVQPAELEDSGVYFCASSQDLGTVYGYTFGSGTRLTVV.

The sample holds a few counts of this clonotype. J is TRBJ1-1 and V is TRBV3-1; no reliable D call. CDR1 and CDR2 (germline): LGHDT, YNNKEL (reference sequence). Trimming removed 4 bases from V and 3 bases from J, with 6 bases in between. The CDR3 totals 12 residues. The CDR3 protein is CASSLQYTEAFF. CDR3 nucleotide sequence: TGTGCCAGCAGCCTCCAATACACTGAAGCTTTCTTT.

This clonotype showed up many times. The chain links TRBV7-2 to TRBJ1-5; a possible D gene is TRBD1 (6 bases). The germline V and J ends were trimmed by 5 bases and 3 bases, with 14 bases remaining between them. This CDR3 comprises 15 residues. Germline lookup yields CDR1 SGHTA and CDR2 FQGNSA. The CDR3 region is CASSGQTGNNQPQHF. CDR3 bases: TGTGCCAGCAGCGGGCAGACAGGCAACAATCAGCCCCAGCATTTT. The full variable domain, its missing parts supplied by reference TRBV7-2 and TRBJ1-5, is GAGVSQSPSNKVTEKGKDVELRCDPISGHTALYWYRQSLGQGLEFLIYFQGNSAPDKSGLPSDRFSAERTGGSVSTLTIQRTQQEDSAVYLCASSGQTGNNQPQHFGDGTRLSIL.

The chain's CDR3 is CASSFRGNSPLHF. CDR3 in DNA: TGTGCCAGCAGTTTTCGGGGAAATTCACCCCTCCACTTT. V and J are TRBV28 and TRBJ1-6; D gene unclear. The CDR3 runs 13 residues. Germline CDR1 reads MDHEN; CDR2 reads SYDVKM. Trimming cost V 3 bases and J 7 bases, with 7 bases left between them.

The CDR3 DNA follows: TGTGCCAGCAGTGAAATGACTAGCGGGAGGGCTAAGCATGAGCAGTTCTTC. It yields the protein CASSEMTSGRAKHEQFF. The chain recombines TRBV2 with TRBJ2-1; 14 bases line up with TRBD2. CDR1 and CDR2 (germline): SNHLY, FYNNEI. The junction had 8 bases not matched to a gene; V was cut back by 2 bases and J by 8 bases. The CDR3 has 17 residues.

J is TRBJ1-2 and V is TRBV19; 8 nucleotides agree with TRBD1. This CDR3 spans 15 amino acids. Looked up from germline, CDR1 is LNHDA and CDR2 is SQIVND (reference sequence). The V and J ends lost 3 bases and 5 bases, in that order; junction bases with no gene match: 8. This chain's CDR3 is CASSIYSGGLYGYTF. The CDR3 DNA follows: TGTGCCAGTAGTATTTATTCAGGGGGCTTATATGGCTACACCTTC.

The table lists this clonotype with many counts. The chain joins TRBV6-1 to TRBJ1-2; maybe TRBD1 (5 bases). CDR1 MNHNS and CDR2 SASEGT come from the germline V gene. Trimming took off 2 bases at V and 7 bases at J, with 11 bases between the two ends. CDR3 length: 13 residues. The DNA for the CDR3 is TGTGCCAGCAGTGAAATGCAGGGCTTTGGCTACACCTTC. It codes for CASSEMQGFGYTF.

The chain combines TRBV25-1 with TRBJ1-5, with D unresolved. V shed 2 bases and J shed 4 bases, with 9 bases lying between them. Looked up from germline, CDR1 is MGHDK and CDR2 is SYGVNS. This CDR3 is built from 14 residues. CDR3 DNA sequence: TGTGCCAGCAGTGAAGTGGGCGAGAATCAGCCCCAGCATTTT. It translates to CASSEVGENQPQHF. The full variable domain, with the rest looked up from reference TRBV25-1 and TRBJ1-5, is EADIYQTPRYLVIGTGKKITLECSQTMGHDKMYWYQQDPGMELHLIHYSYGVNSTEKGDLSSESTVSRIRTEHFPLTLESARPSHTSQYLCASSEVGENQPQHFGDGTRLSIL.

This clonotype was detected many times. The V gene is TRBV13, the J gene TRBJ1-3; D gene uncertain. The CDR3 sequence is 17 residues long. The germline V gene encodes CDR1 PRHDT and CDR2 FYEKMQ (reference sequence). Trimming removed 0 bases at V and 0 bases at J, with 12 bases between. This chain's CDR3 is CASSLGAVGFSGNTIYF. The DNA of the CDR3 is TGTGCCAGCAGCTTAGGGGCTGTCGGATTCTCTGGAAACACCATATATTTT. Using reference TRBV13 and TRBJ1-3 for the parts outside the CDR3, the full variable domain is AAGVIQSPRHLIKEKRETATLKCYPIPRHDTVYWYQQGPGQDPQFLISFYEKMQSDKGSIPDRFSAQQFSDYHSELNMSSLELGDSALYFCASSLGAVGFSGNTIYFGEGSWLTVV.

Only a few counts were recorded for this clonotype. The chain has TRBV6-1 and TRBJ1-6; a possible D gene is TRBD1 (6 bases). CDR1 and CDR2 (germline): MNHNS, SASEGT. The CDR3 is 14 amino acids. Trimming removed 5 bases at V and 7 bases at J, with 12 bases between. The CDR3 here is CASSKGQENSPLHF. CDR3 DNA sequence: TGTGCCAGCAGTAAGGGACAAGAAAATTCACCCCTCCACTTT.

This clonotype was seen many times. The chain uses TRBV7-9 and TRBJ1-1, with D maybe TRBD1 (6 bases). This CDR3 comprises 12 residues. Trimming left V 6 bases short and J 3 bases short, with 8 bases between. The germline V gene has CDR1 SEHNR and CDR2 FQNEAQ (reference sequence). The CDR3 DNA sequence: TGTGCCAGCAGGCAGGGGTACACTGAAGCTTTCTTT. Translation gives CASRQGYTEAFF.

V gene TRBV5-1 combines with J gene TRBJ1-2; D not resolved. Germline values: CDR1 SGHRS, CDR2 YFSETQ. The CDR3 runs to 16 residues. Trimming shortened V by 1 base and J by 3 bases, and 16 bases separated the two germline ends. CDR3 loop: CASSLSGPPADYGYTF. The CDR3 coding sequence is TGCGCCAGCAGCTTGTCCGGGCCTCCTGCCGACTATGGCTACACCTTC.

The chain is built from TRBV14 and TRBJ2-5; D is undetermined. The CDR3 is 16 amino acids. Trimming stripped 0 bases from V and 2 bases from J, with 13 bases between. Germline CDR1 SGHDN, CDR2 FVKESK. The CDR3 bases are TGTGCCAGCAGCCAAGATTGGTCACCTCCACAAGAGACCCAGTACTTC. It specifies CASSQDWSPPQETQYF.

This chain connects TRBV12-3 or TRBV12-4 to TRBJ2-1; 9 nucleotides line up with TRBD1. The CDR3 length is 14 residues. V shed 3 bases and J 7 bases; nucleotides not matched to a gene: 4. CDR3 region: CASSFGTGRNEQFF. CDR3 coding DNA: TGTGCCAGCAGTTTTGGGACAGGGCGAAATGAGCAGTTCTTC.